These 15 T cell receptor beta chains came from one sample sequenced in a study of graft-versus-host responses after intestinal transplantation (dated by TCRdb to 2020 to 2023). Reading the label with the study, this specimen's time point is: cells obtained before transplantation from donor or recipient. Receptor amplification or capture employed the immunoSEQ multiplex PCR assay. Drawn from immuneACCESS, this table holds only the in-frame rearrangements with V and J called that TCRdb kept. Clones are partly lost; checked studies trace under half to an unresolved V gene and leave the rest unexplained. The sample table shows some 35,000 clones, and around 94% are seen once. The top ten clonotypes cover roughly 0.22% of the sample. These TCRs' antigens remain unknown. Specimen: unstimulated CD4+ T cells sorted from spleen or lymph node cells, collected before transplant. All receptors derive from a human donor who was the organ donor for an intestinal transplant.

This clone showed up just once. This chain links TRBV21-1 with TRBJ2-6; no check of the table's D call, TRBD1, against the DNA was made. TRBV21-1 constitutes a pseudogene. CDR3 length: 18 residues. Here the CDR3 DNA reads TGTGCCAGCAGCGCCAGACAGGGGGCGCGCTCTGGGGCCAACGTCCTGACTTTC. Amino acid sequence: CASSARQGARSGANVLTF.

This rearrangement joins TRBV30 to TRBJ1-6; 9 bases agree with TRBD1. With V trimmed by 3 bases and J by 10 bases, 7 bases remained unmatched. The CDR3 length is 14 residues. Germline V CDR1 and CDR2: GTSNPN, SVGIG (reference sequence). CDR3 residues: CAWRPNRGPSPLHF. DNA of the CDR3: TGTGCCTGGAGGCCCAACAGGGGGCCATCACCCCTCCACTTT.

The chain links TRBV19 to TRBJ1-5; D unresolved. The V end was cut by 4 bases, the J end by 0 bases, with 7 bases between. CDR3 size: 14 residues. CDR1 and CDR2 from the germline V gene are LNHDA and SQIVND (reference sequence). CDR3 sequence (DNA): TGTGCCAGTAGTAGGTTAAATAGCAATCAGCCCCAGCATTTT. Its protein is CASSRLNSNQPQHF.

The rearrangement joins TRBV4-1 to TRBJ1-3; D gene ambiguous. CDR3 length: 20 residues. V lost 0 bases and J 0 bases, leaving 21 bases between the germline ends. Germline V lookup: CDR1 MGHRA, CDR2 YSYEKL. The CDR3, as DNA: TGCGCCAGCAGCCAAGAAGGTCGTATGGGCCAGCCTAACTCTGGAAACACCATATATTTT. It translates to CASSQEGRMGQPNSGNTIYF.

V is TRBV6-5 and J is TRBJ2-7; perhaps D is TRBD1 or TRBD2 (6 bases each). Trimming removed 5 bases at V and 6 bases at J, with 8 bases between. CDR3 length equals 11 residues. Germline values: CDR1 MNHEY, CDR2 SVGAGI. The CDR3 coding sequence is TGTGCCAGCAGTCGGGGGCGCGAGCAGTACTTC. Translation: CASSRGREQYF.

The rearrangement uses TRBV30 and TRBJ1-2, with a possible D match to TRBD1 (5 bases). The CDR3 loop spans 15 amino acids. Per the germline V gene, CDR1 is GTSNPN and CDR2 is SVGIG (reference sequence). The V and J ends lost 3 bases and 4 bases respectively, with 18 bases between them. The CDR3 DNA follows: TGTGCCTGGAGAAAGGCTTTCCACGGGGCCTATGGCTACACCTTC. This encodes CAWRKAFHGAYGYTF.

V is TRBV9 and J is TRBJ2-4; 14 nucleotides agree with TRBD2. V lost 4 bases to trimming and J lost 13 bases; unmatched junction nucleotides: 7. This CDR3 is 14 amino acids long. Germline lookup yields CDR1 SGDLS and CDR2 YYNGEE. CDR3 amino acids: CASSQGLAGASQYF. The CDR3 DNA follows: TGTGCCAGCAGCCAGGGACTAGCGGGGGCAAGCCAGTACTTC.

This clone appeared a single time. The CDR3 nucleotides read TGTGCCAGCTCACCCCTGACACTGTCTGGAAACACCATATATTTT. This encodes CASSPLTLSGNTIYF. J is TRBJ1-3 and V is TRBV18, with D hard to call. Trimming took 3 bases from V and 1 from J, leaving 10 bases between them. The CDR3 runs 15 residues. The germline gives CDR1 KGHSH, CDR2 LQKENI. Drawing the rest from reference TRBV18 and TRBJ1-3, the complete variable domain is NAGVMQNPRHLVRRRGQEARLRCSPMKGHSHVYWYRQLPEEGLKFMVYLQKENIIDESGMPKERFSAEFPKEGPSILRIQQVVRGDSAAYFCASSPLTLSGNTIYFGEGSWLTVV.

The chain employs TRBV7-3 and TRBJ2-1; 9 nucleotides align to TRBD2. The ends lost 1 base at V and 5 bases at J; junction bases unmatched: 6. From germline, CDR1 is SGHTA and CDR2 FQGTGA. The CDR3 runs to 16 residues. In DNA, the CDR3 is TGTGCCAGCAGCTTAATTCGGGCTAGCGGGGACAATGAGCAGTTCTTC. It yields the protein CASSLIRASGDNEQFF.

The V gene is TRBV30, the J gene TRBJ2-3; D may be TRBD1 or TRBD2 (5 bases each). Trimming took 5 bases from V and 2 from J, leaving 20 bases between them. This CDR3 region has 16 residues. CDR1 and CDR2 (germline): GTSNPN, SVGIG (reference sequence). The CDR3 bases are TGTGCCTGGGGACGCGAGGGAACAGGCCTCACAGATACGCAGTATTTT. This codes for CAWGREGTGLTDTQYF.

This rearrangement joins TRBV25-1 to TRBJ1-2, with TRBD1 identical over 9 bases. The junction had 14 bases not matched to a gene; V was cut back by 4 bases and J by 5 bases. CDR1 and CDR2 (germline): MGHDK, SYGVNS. This CDR3 has 17 residues. In DNA, the CDR3 is TGTGCCAGCAGTGGCGGGACAGGGAAGTTAAGGTGGTATGGCTACACCTTC. As protein: CASSGGTGKLRWYGYTF.

V and J are TRBV10-3 and TRBJ1-2; D is possibly TRBD1 (5 bases). Trimming took off 2 bases at V and 3 bases at J, with 16 bases between the two ends. Per the germline V gene, CDR1 is ENHRY and CDR2 is SYGVKD. The CDR3 has 16 residues. The CDR3 DNA reads as TGTGCCATCAGTGAGAACTGCGGGTGGGGGTACTATGGCTACACCTTC. Its translation: CAISENCGWGYYGYTF.

The rearrangement joins TRBV5-1 to TRBJ1-2, with 11 bases lining up with TRBD1. CDR3 length: 18 residues. Germline CDR1 reads SGHRS; CDR2 reads YFSETQ. J was trimmed by 7 bases and V by 1 base; bases with no gene match: 15. The CDR3 DNA reads as TGCGCCAGCAGCTTGAAGCTGGGTTGGACAGGGGGCTCTAGTGGCTACACCTTC. Its protein is CASSLKLGWTGGSSGYTF.

The chain recombines TRBV7-2 with TRBJ2-3, with 14 bases that match TRBD2. Germline-derived CDR1 and CDR2 are SGHTA and FQGNSA. The CDR3 runs 16 residues. After removal of 2 bases from V and 7 bases from J, the junction contained 5 bases not matched to a gene. The CDR3 DNA is TGTGCCAGCAGCTTACTGACTAGCGGGGGGGCGAATACGCAGTATTTT. Protein sequence: CASSLLTSGGANTQYF.

The genes are TRBV30 and TRBJ2-3, with D perhaps being TRBD1 or TRBD2 (5 bases each). Germline CDR1 reads GTSNPN; CDR2 reads SVGIG (reference sequence). Trimming removed 0 bases at V and 4 bases at J, with 14 bases between. The CDR3 length is 15 residues. The CDR3 protein is CAWSVSPGPPDTQYF. The CDR3 region has the DNA TGTGCCTGGAGTGTATCCCCGGGGCCACCAGATACGCAGTATTTT.